The rows below give T cell receptor beta chains drawn from one sample of a study of blood T cell repertoires in COVID-19. Only in-frame clones appear in the TCRdb table, and some are missing; sequencing was by immunoSEQ multiplex PCR. Among approximately 320,000 clones, more than 75% were seen once, and the ten largest hold 2.6%. The sequenced sample consisted of PBMCs or T cells enriched from blood (not recorded which). The source is a man aged 55-75 years who had recovered from COVID-19. Each CDR3 is given without its conserved first and last residue. Expanded clones are given a class, and other clones once, few, many or no size at all.

>.|TRBJ1-5|11|TRBV9
ASSVGQNQPQH
>.|TRBJ1-5|11|TRBV29-1
SVGASANQPQH
>.|TRBJ2-1|12|TRBV2
ASSVNVGGGEQF
>.|TRBJ1-6|12|TRBV25-1
ASSEYNPGSPLH
>once|TRBJ1-4|12|TRBV27
ASREGSANEKLF
>.|TRBJ1-6|12|TRBV11-2
ASSGGSRDSPLH
>.|TRBJ2-3|14|TRBV5-1
ASSLGPGLDTDTQY
>once|TRBJ2-2|17|TRBV19
ASSSPRGGPQRITGELF
>.|TRBJ2-1|12|TRBV14
ASSQVLAMNEQF
>.|TRBJ1-4|13|TRBV20-1
SASKGVPTNEKLF
>.|TRBJ1-1|13|TRBV6-5
ASIRQAAMNTEAF
>.|TRBJ2-3|14|TRBV9
ASSPRAGGPPDTQY
>.|TRBJ1-6|13|TRBV5-3
ARSAGTGGNSPLH
>.|TRBJ1-2|10|TRBV27
ASSPRVGGYT
>.|TRBJ2-5|13|TRBV3-1/TRBV3-2
ASSHDKSRQETQY
>.|TRBJ2-2|11|TRBV9
ASKGLSGGELF
>.|TRBJ1-2|11|TRBV5-4
ASSLAGSVGYT
>.|TRBJ1-4|12|TRBV5-1
ASSQGTEYEKLF
>once|TRBJ2-1|11|TRBV12-3/TRBV12-4
ASSLTVDNEQF
>once|TRBJ2-1|12|TRBV18
ASSRTSGYNEQF
>.|TRBJ1-1|10|TRBV11-2
ATSLGGTEAF
>.|TRBJ2-2|14|TRBV5-1
ASSSQTRTGIGELF
>.|TRBJ2-2|15|TRBV7-3
ASSLLPSNLGPGELF
>.|TRBJ2-7|10|TRBV29-1
SVSSGSYEQY
>.|TRBJ1-2|13|TRBV7-9
ASSLITGEANGYT
>.|TRBJ1-1|10|TRBV6-1
ASSDQGLTAF
>.|TRBJ1-4|16|TRBV2
ASSDNYVTGASNEKLF
>.|TRBJ2-2|12|TRBV28
ASSLGTYTGELF
>.|TRBJ2-1|13|TRBV11-2
ASSLGAGGLNEQF
>.|TRBJ1-2|9|TRBV30
AWRLNYGYT
>.|TRBJ1-6|14|TRBV6-5
ASSYRQGSYNSPLH
>few|TRBJ2-5|12|TRBV7-2
ASSFGGLPETQY
>.|TRBJ1-4|18|TRBV12-5
ASGSPSRDRVGATNEKLF
>.|TRBJ1-5|11|TRBV9
ASSVYLNQPQH
>.|TRBJ2-3|10|TRBV19
ASSIGRDTQY
>.|TRBJ1-1|10|TRBV12-3/TRBV12-4
ASTLGGTEAF
>.|TRBJ1-2|13|TRBV2
ASSSRRVVNYGYT
>.|TRBJ1-1|14|TRBV2
ASTLEGQGINTEAF
>.|TRBJ1-2|12|TRBV12-5
ASGFSDWNYGYT
>.|TRBJ1-1|13|TRBV19
ASSLDWPMNTEAF
>.|TRBJ2-1|10|TRBV19
ASSPAGFEQF
>once|TRBJ2-7|19|TRBV1
TSSQESVASGGGPPNYEQY
>.|TRBJ1-6|13|TRBV10-3
AISVVSGGNSPLH
>.|TRBJ2-7|11|TRBV3-1/TRBV3-2
ASSQGQGFEQY
>.|TRBJ1-2|11|TRBV27
ASSLDLNYGYT
>.|TRBJ2-1|17|TRBV4-1
ASSQASMPGTSPYNEQF
>.|TRBJ1-2|11|TRBV11-2
ASSLGSGEGYT
>.|TRBJ1-2|11|TRBV7-2
ASSLGGGGGYT
>.|TRBJ1-1|11|TRBV18
ASSRDRNTEAF